The 30 T cell receptor beta chains below were found in one sample sequenced in a study of response to subunit inactivated influenza vaccine. Via MiXCR, TCRdb re-called the RT-PCR reads, giving one row per CDR3 protein. The table lists 500,000 to 550,000 distinct CDR3 sequences, around 7.7% of them singletons. The sequencing used PBMCs from blood, collected 23 to 25 months after vaccination. Receptors were obtained from a man aged 50-75 years who received an inactivated influenza vaccine.

The table lists this clonotype with many counts. The V call is TRBV12-3 or TRBV12-4, the J call TRBJ2-3; 8 bases are a match to TRBD1. The CDR3 length is 15 residues. The V segment lost 3 bases and the J segment 3 bases; nucleotides outside the gene matches: 5. The CDR3 is CASSFSGQGTDTQYF. In DNA form, the CDR3 reads TGTGCCAGCAGTTTTTCTGGACAGGGAACAGATACGCAGTATTTT.

This clonotype turned up a few times. CDR3 region: CASSLRGISYGYTF. CDR3 in DNA: TGTGCCAGCTCCCTTAGAGGAATCAGCTATGGCTACACCTTC. V and J are TRBV28 and TRBJ1-2, with unresolved D. Looked up from germline, CDR1 is MDHEN and CDR2 is SYDVKM. The CDR3 is made up of 14 amino acids. The V end lost 8 bases, the J end lost 4 bases, and 17 bases lay between the germline ends.

This clonotype was seen a few times. This chain uses TRBV20-1 with TRBJ2-5, with TRBD1 matching over 8 bases. Germline V gene sequence: CDR1 DFQATT, CDR2 SNEGSKA (reference sequence). This CDR3 region has 16 residues. V shed 3 bases and J 4 bases; nucleotides not matched to a gene: 13. For the CDR3, the DNA is TGCAGTGCTAGCCCCTCTTCGCAGGGGGCAGGAGAGACCCAGTACTTC. Amino acid sequence: CSASPSSQGAGETQYF.

This clonotype came up a few times. The gene calls are TRBV28 and TRBJ2-5; D unclear. The germline V gene encodes CDR1 MDHEN and CDR2 SYDVKM. V lost 7 bases to trimming and J lost 2 bases, with 5 bases between them. The CDR3 spans 11 residues. CDR3 residues: CASKKQETQYF. As DNA, the CDR3 is TGTGCCAGCAAAAAACAAGAGACCCAGTACTTC.

The rearrangement links TRBV11-3 to TRBJ2-1; D may correspond to TRBD1 or TRBD2 (5 bases each). CDR1 and CDR2 (germline): SGHNT, YENEEA. The CDR3 runs 14 residues. Trimming pared 2 bases from V and 7 bases from J, leaving 12 bases between. CDR3 loop: CASSLIGRENEQFF. CDR3 DNA sequence: TGTGCCAGCAGCTTAATTGGCAGGGAGAATGAGCAGTTCTTC.

This clonotype was observed a few times. The chain carries TRBV5-1 and TRBJ2-5; possibly TRBD1 for D (6 bases). V dropped 4 bases and J dropped 5 bases, with 18 bases sitting between them. This CDR3 contains 15 residues. CDR1 and CDR2 (germline): SGHRS, YFSETQ. The DNA for the CDR3 is TGCGCCAGCAGCGGCTGGGACATGGAGAGGGAGACCCAGTACTTC. It specifies CASSGWDMERETQYF.

This clonotype was detected ten times or more. This sequence joins TRBV7-8 and TRBJ2-2, with no clear D. The CDR3 length is 12 residues. V lost 5 bases and J 5 bases, leaving 6 bases between the germline ends. The germline CDR1 and CDR2 sequences are SGHVS and FQNEAQ. CDR3 protein: CASSPLTGELFF. The CDR3 nucleotides read TGTGCCAGCAGCCCTCTTACCGGGGAGCTGTTTTTT.

V is TRBV6-5 and J is TRBJ2-1; D gene ambiguous. V lost 2 bases and J lost 0, with 8 bases in between. Germline V gene lookup returns CDR1 MNHEY and CDR2 SVGAGI. CDR3 length: 15 amino acids. CDR3 nucleotides: TGTGCCAGCAGTTACGTGCCCGCCTCCTACAATGAGCAGTTCTTC. Translated, it gives CASSYVPASYNEQFF.

This clonotype occurred a few times. The genes are TRBV28 and TRBJ1-2, with a tentative D call TRBD1 (5 bases). Trimming pared 2 bases from V and 7 bases from J, leaving 26 bases between. From germline, CDR1 is MDHEN and CDR2 SYDVKM. This CDR3 is built from 18 residues. In DNA, the CDR3 is TGTGCCAGCAGTTTAATATGGACAAGTGCACCCCGGGCGGCTGGCTACACCTTC. Protein sequence: CASSLIWTSAPRAAGYTF.

This clonotype occurred a few times. The chain uses TRBV29-1 and TRBJ2-1, with D perhaps TRBD2 (7 bases). This CDR3 spans 13 amino acids. Trimming pared 7 bases from V and 6 bases from J, leaving 16 bases between. The V gene's germline CDR1 is SQVTM and CDR2 ANQGSEA. In nucleotides, the CDR3 is TGCAGCGGGAGGGGGGGCATTACCAATGAGCAGTTCTTC. Its protein is CSGRGGITNEQFF.

In its sample, this clonotype was seen a few times. The chain joins TRBV20-1 to TRBJ2-2; tentatively, D is TRBD1 or TRBD2 (5 bases each). V lost 3 bases, J lost 4 bases, and 24 bases lay in between. There are 18 residues in the CDR3. Germline values: CDR1 DFQATT, CDR2 SNEGSKA (reference sequence). The CDR3 DNA reads TGCAGTGCTAGGGATACCGGGACGGTGCAGGCAAGCACCGGGGAGCTGTTTTTT. Its protein product is CSARDTGTVQASTGELFF.

This clonotype was seen more than once but under ten times. The chain combines TRBV7-6 with TRBJ2-7; TRBD1 might be the D (5 bases). CDR1 SGHVS and CDR2 FNYEAQ come from the germline V gene. Trimming removed 0 bases from V and 3 bases from J, with 12 bases in between. The CDR3 is 15 residues long. The CDR3 DNA reads as TGTGCCAGCAGCTTAGCGGCCGACAGCAACTACGAGCAGTACTTC. Residues: CASSLAADSNYEQYF. Full variable domain (outside the CDR3, taken from reference TRBV7-6 and TRBJ2-7): GAGVSQSPRYKVTKRGQDVALRCDPISGHVSLYWYRQALGQGPEFLTYFNYEAQQDKSGLPNDRFSAERPEGSISTLTIQRTEQRDSAMYRCASSLAADSNYEQYFGPGTRLTVT.

This clonotype was seen more than once but under ten times. The genes are TRBV4-3 and TRBJ1-2; D unresolved. V lost 0 bases and J 7 bases, leaving 21 bases between the germline ends. The CDR3 contains 17 residues. The V gene's germline CDR1 is LGHNA and CDR2 YSLEER. CDR3 sequence (DNA): TGCGCCAGCAGCCAAGATCGAGGCAGCGGCGGACCGCCTGGCTACACCTTC. It translates to CASSQDRGSGGPPGYTF.

This clonotype was seen a handful of times. V is TRBV24-1 and J is TRBJ2-5; TRBD2 matches 11 bases. From germline, CDR1 is KGHDR and CDR2 SFDVKD. The V segment lost 6 bases and the J segment 2 bases; nucleotides outside the gene matches: 1. The CDR3 covers 14 residues. CDR3 nucleotide sequence: TGTGCCACCAGTATAGCGGGAGGGCAAGAGACCCAGTACTTC. Its translation is CATSIAGGQETQYF.

This clonotype was observed a few times. V is TRBV20-1 and J is TRBJ2-1; TRBD1 aligns across 9 bases. CDR3 length equals 15 residues. Losses at the gene ends were 2 bases for V and 9 bases for J; bases not matched to a gene: 11. Per germline, CDR1 DFQATT and CDR2 SNEGSKA (reference sequence). This CDR3 is CSARLPGQGIGEQFF. As DNA, the CDR3 is TGCAGTGCTAGATTACCGGGACAGGGTATCGGTGAGCAGTTCTTC.

This clonotype was observed a few times. As DNA, the CDR3 is TGTGCCAGCAGCTTGGGACTAGCGGAGCCCACAGATACGCAGTATTTT. Its protein product is CASSLGLAEPTDTQYF. J is TRBJ2-3 and V is TRBV7-9, with TRBD2 matching 11 bases. CDR3 size: 16 residues. V trimming: 3 bases; J trimming: 2 bases; junction bases outside the gene matches: 4. CDR1 is SEHNR and CDR2 is FQNEAQ in the germline V gene (reference sequence).

This clonotype was seen at least ten times. The V and J genes are TRBV28 and TRBJ1-1; D remains ambiguous. The CDR3 spans 12 residues. The V gene lost 3 bases and the J gene lost 4 bases, with 6 bases spanning the gap. Germline V gene lookup returns CDR1 MDHEN and CDR2 SYDVKM. The CDR3 spells CASSLLGTEAFF. CDR3 bases: TGTGCCAGCAGTTTGCTGGGCACTGAAGCTTTCTTT.

V usage is TRBV28 and J usage is TRBJ1-4, with D unclear. CDR3 size: 17 residues. Trimming removed 2 bases from V and 0 bases from J, with 13 bases in between. Germline lookup yields CDR1 MDHEN and CDR2 SYDVKM. The CDR3 spells CASSLVLGTSTNEKLFF. CDR3 DNA sequence: TGTGCCAGCAGTTTAGTTCTGGGAACATCAACTAATGAAAAACTGTTTTTT.

A few counts support this clonotype. V is TRBV7-2 and J is TRBJ2-7, with TRBD1 matching over 8 bases. The germline gives CDR1 SGHTA, CDR2 FQGNSA. V was clipped by 1 base and J by 2 bases; unmatched bases: 4. This CDR3 contains 15 residues. The CDR3 nucleotides read TGTGCCAGCAGCTTAGAAGGGACAGGTCCCTACGAGCAGTACTTC. Amino acids: CASSLEGTGPYEQYF.

This clonotype occurred many times. CDR3 sequence (DNA): TGCAGTGCCTTCAGGGGGGCAATTGTCGAGCAGTACTTC. Amino acid sequence: CSAFRGAIVEQYF. The chain has TRBV20-1 and TRBJ2-7; D might be TRBD1 (7 bases). This CDR3 has 13 residues. Trimming took off 6 bases at V and 6 bases at J, with 18 bases between the two ends. Germline V gene lookup returns CDR1 DFQATT and CDR2 SNEGSKA (reference sequence).

This clonotype was found a few times. This chain links TRBV3-1 with TRBJ1-1, with 8 bases aligning to TRBD1. This CDR3 spans 16 amino acids. The V segment lost 3 bases and the J segment 5 bases; nucleotides outside the gene matches: 11. Germline V CDR1 and CDR2: LGHDT, YNNKEL (reference sequence). Here the CDR3 reads CASSQYQGAFVTEAFF. CDR3 bases: TGTGCCAGCAGCCAGTATCAGGGGGCGTTTGTAACTGAAGCTTTCTTT.

This rearrangement joins TRBV7-2 to TRBJ2-2; weak D call: TRBD2 (6 bases). Germline CDR1 is SGHTA and CDR2 is FQGNSA. The ends were cut back, 7 bases at V and 6 bases at J, with 15 bases in the middle. The CDR3 contains 14 residues. The DNA of the CDR3 is TGTGCCAGCACCTCGACGGCGGGGTCCGGGGAGCTGTTTTTT. Protein sequence: CASTSTAGSGELFF.

In its sample, this clonotype was seen a few times. The V gene is TRBV29-1, the J gene TRBJ2-1, with TRBD2 matching over 8 bases. The germline gives CDR1 SQVTM, CDR2 ANQGSEA. This CDR3 has 15 amino acids. V gave up 2 bases and J gave up 9 bases; unmatched junction bases: 12. CDR3 in amino acids: CSVEFPSGSLSEQFF. The CDR3 DNA follows: TGCAGCGTTGAATTCCCCAGCGGGAGTTTAAGTGAGCAGTTCTTC.

The chain links TRBV4-2 to TRBJ2-1; D unclear. Trimming took off 0 bases at V and 0 bases at J, with 9 bases between the two ends. CDR3 length: 16 amino acids. Germline V lookup: CDR1 LGHNA, CDR2 YNFKEQ. The CDR3 loop is CASSQDSPSSYNEQFF. The CDR3 DNA sequence: TGTGCCAGCAGCCAAGACTCTCCGAGCTCCTACAATGAGCAGTTCTTC.

This clonotype was counted at least ten times. The V gene is TRBV5-1, the J gene TRBJ2-5; D is unresolved. Trimming removed 0 bases at V and 0 bases at J, with 6 bases between. In germline, CDR1 is SGHRS, CDR2 YFSETQ. The CDR3 spans 14 residues. The CDR3 protein is CASSLDGYQETQYF. Written as DNA, the CDR3 is TGCGCCAGCAGCTTGGATGGGTACCAAGAGACCCAGTACTTC.

The rearrangement uses TRBV20-1 and TRBJ1-5; D possibly corresponds to TRBD1 (5 bases). The CDR3 has 13 residues. The germline V gene encodes CDR1 DFQATT and CDR2 SNEGSKA (reference sequence). V was clipped by 6 bases and J by 4 bases, with 13 bases between them. CDR3: CSAGTAMNQPQHF. CDR3 bases: TGCAGTGCCGGGACTGCTATGAATCAGCCCCAGCATTTT.

In its sample, this clonotype was seen many times. The V gene is TRBV20-1, the J gene TRBJ2-5; 9 nucleotides line up with TRBD2. Germline assignment: CDR1 DFQATT and CDR2 SNEGSKA (reference sequence). The ends lost 0 bases at V and 1 base at J; junction bases unmatched: 9. The CDR3 loop spans 17 amino acids. CDR3 coding DNA: TGCAGTGCTAGAGATCTTAGGAGCGGGGGGTCCCAAGAGACCCAGTACTTC. Protein product: CSARDLRSGGSQETQYF.

In this sample, this clonotype turned up many times. The chain couples TRBV20-1 to TRBJ1-1, with 9 bases aligning to TRBD1. This CDR3 comprises 15 residues. Germline CDR1 and CDR2: DFQATT and SNEGSKA (reference sequence). Losses at the gene ends were 3 bases for V and 5 bases for J; bases not matched to a gene: 10. Written as DNA, the CDR3 is TGCAGTGCTAGGCCCCAACAGGGGGCGCAAACTGAAGCTTTCTTT. It translates to CSARPQQGAQTEAFF.

The chain links TRBV10-2 to TRBJ1-6; 7 nucleotides agree with TRBD1. From germline, CDR1 is WSHSY and CDR2 SAAADI. This CDR3 has 14 amino acids. The J segment lost 5 bases and the V segment lost 10 bases, leaving 8 bases of the junction unmatched. The CDR3 here is CATSGQRDNSPLHF. CDR3 bases: TGCGCCACCTCGGGACAGCGGGATAATTCACCCCTCCACTTT.

The V call is TRBV5-1, the J call TRBJ2-7; D might be TRBD1 or TRBD2, each matching 6 bases. The CDR3 has 19 residues. CDR1 and CDR2 from the germline V gene are SGHRS and YFSETQ. Trimming pared 4 bases from V and 2 bases from J, leaving 28 bases between. CDR3 sequence: CASSQEGELGTTSPYEQYF. The CDR3 region has the DNA TGCGCCAGCAGCCAGGAGGGGGAGCTGGGTACGACTAGTCCCTACGAGCAGTACTTC. Based on the CDR3 plus reference TRBV5-1 and TRBJ2-7, the full variable domain is KAGVTQTPRYLIKTRGQQVTLSCSPISGHRSVSWYQQTPGQGLQFLFEYFSETQRNKGNFPGRFSGRQFSNSRSEMNVSTLELGDSALYLCASSQEGELGTTSPYEQYFGPGTRLTVT.